This T cell receptor beta chain is from a study of cytomegalovirus exposure and HLA in healthy donors. Overall study: Approximately 77 million unique TCRs from HLA-typed donors were held in an early release of data.

In its sample, this clone was seen a few times. Antigen specificity is unknown. This PCR relied on a set of 60 Vbeta primers and 13 Jbeta primers. Produced via immunoSEQ multiplex PCR; TCRdb's table is partial and in-frame only. The sample has some 150,000 clones; about 64% are singletons. Overall study results and limits: Common viral pathogens seemed, in a later analysis, to connect with several of the most significant clusters.

Germline V lookup: CDR1 SGHTA, CDR2 FQGNSA. CDR3 length equals 16 residues. Trimming cost V 5 bases and J 5 bases; bases outside gene matches: 12. The receptor's source is a woman in her fifties or sixties in good health and CMV-seropositive. V is TRBV7-2 and J is TRBJ1-3; 7 nucleotides line up with TRBD1. Sequenced material: PBMCs. As DNA, the CDR3 is TGTGCCAGCAGCCCTACCCGAGGGACAGATCGAAACACCATATATTTT. Translated: CASSPTRGTDRNTIYF. Variable domain in full (rest from reference TRBV7-2 and TRBJ1-3): GAGVSQSPSNKVTEKGKDVELRCDPISGHTALYWYRQSLGQGLEFLIYFQGNSAPDKSGLPSDRFSAERTGGSVSTLTIQRTQQEDSAVYLCASSPTRGTDRNTIYFGEGSWLTVV.